This is a list of T cell receptor beta chains from one sample in a study of blood T cell repertoires in COVID-19. Generated by immunoSEQ multiplex PCR, the TCRdb table keeps only in-frame clones and is missing some. The sample lists about 110,000 clones, over 75% seen once, with about 7% in the top ten. The sample was peripheral blood. These receptors all come from a woman between 45 and 65 years old with acute or convalescent COVID-19. Both conserved end residues are part of each CDR3. Each record gives: CDR3 protein, CDR3 DNA, clone size, CDR3 length, D gene, V gene, J gene. A D gene is named only where the DNA matches it firmly. Only some rows state a clone size, as once, few, many or a class for expanded clones.

CDR3aa: CASSQGGTGARSPLHF; CDR3nt: TGCGCCAGCAGCCAAGGGGGGACAGGGGCCCGTTCACCCCTCCACTTT; abundance: NA; len: 16; d_gene: TRBD1; v_gene: TRBV4-3; j_gene: TRBJ1-6
CDR3aa: CASRRGSTGELFF; CDR3nt: TGTGCCAGTAGGAGGGGGAGCACCGGGGAGCTGTTTTTT; abundance: NA; len: 13; d_gene: NA; v_gene: TRBV19; j_gene: TRBJ2-2
CDR3aa: CASSPVQGHEAFF; CDR3nt: TGCGCCAGCAGCCCTGTCCAGGGCCATGAAGCTTTCTTT; abundance: NA; len: 13; d_gene: NA; v_gene: TRBV5-1; j_gene: TRBJ1-1
CDR3aa: CASSQGTSGGAGYEQYF; CDR3nt: TGTGCCAGCAGCCAGGGGACTAGCGGGGGGGCTGGCTACGAGCAGTACTTC; abundance: NA; len: 17; d_gene: TRBD2; v_gene: TRBV4-2; j_gene: TRBJ2-7
CDR3aa: CASSPSPSSNYGYTF; CDR3nt: TGTGCCAGCAGCCCATCCCCGAGCTCTAACTATGGCTACACCTTC; abundance: NA; len: 15; d_gene: NA; v_gene: TRBV7-2; j_gene: TRBJ1-2
CDR3aa: CASSQNRYEQYF; CDR3nt: TGTGCCAGCAGCCAAAATCGCTACGAGCAGTACTTC; abundance: NA; len: 12; d_gene: NA; v_gene: TRBV3-1/TRBV3-2; j_gene: TRBJ2-7
CDR3aa: CASSSLGTDKNTEAFF; CDR3nt: TGCGCCAGCAGCTCCCTCGGAACAGACAAGAACACTGAAGCTTTCTTT; abundance: NA; len: 16; d_gene: NA; v_gene: TRBV5-1; j_gene: TRBJ1-1
CDR3aa: CASSLSSGALNTGELFF; CDR3nt: TGTGCCAGCAGTTTATCGTCAGGGGCCTTGAACACCGGGGAGCTGTTTTTT; abundance: once; len: 17; d_gene: NA; v_gene: TRBV27; j_gene: TRBJ2-2
CDR3aa: CASSPSDRGTYEQYF; CDR3nt: TGTGCCAGTAGTCCTTCGGACAGGGGAACCTACGAGCAGTACTTC; abundance: NA; len: 15; d_gene: TRBD1; v_gene: TRBV19; j_gene: TRBJ2-7
CDR3aa: CASSWEDRGRIYF; CDR3nt: TGCGCCAGCAGCTGGGAAGACAGGGGTCGCATATATTTT; abundance: NA; len: 13; d_gene: TRBD1; v_gene: TRBV5-1; j_gene: TRBJ1-3
CDR3aa: CASSDPSRSNQPQHF; CDR3nt: TGTGCCAGCAGTGATCCTTCCAGGAGCAATCAGCCCCAGCATTTT; abundance: NA; len: 15; d_gene: NA; v_gene: TRBV6-1; j_gene: TRBJ1-5
CDR3aa: CASSLGDRVGYGYTF; CDR3nt: TGTGCCAGCAGCTTAGGCGACAGGGTTGGGTATGGCTACACCTTC; abundance: NA; len: 15; d_gene: TRBD1; v_gene: TRBV7-6; j_gene: TRBJ1-2
CDR3aa: CASSRGLAGVDEQFF; CDR3nt: TGTGCCAGCAGCCGGGGACTAGCTGGGGTCGATGAGCAGTTCTTC; abundance: once; len: 15; d_gene: TRBD2; v_gene: TRBV7-9; j_gene: TRBJ2-1
CDR3aa: CASSLGTGYGYTF; CDR3nt: TGTGCCAGCAGTCTCGGGACAGGCTATGGCTACACCTTC; abundance: NA; len: 13; d_gene: TRBD1; v_gene: TRBV6-6; j_gene: TRBJ1-2
CDR3aa: CASSPRQDHEQFF; CDR3nt: TGTGCCAGCTCACCACGACAGGACCATGAGCAGTTCTTC; abundance: NA; len: 13; d_gene: NA; v_gene: TRBV18; j_gene: TRBJ2-1
CDR3aa: CASTPPGRDGYTF; CDR3nt: TGTGCCAGCACCCCCCCCGGCAGGGATGGCTACACCTTC; abundance: NA; len: 13; d_gene: NA; v_gene: TRBV25-1; j_gene: TRBJ1-2
CDR3aa: CSANAGALSFF; CDR3nt: TGCAGTGCGAACGCGGGGGCCCTATCTTTCTTC; abundance: NA; len: 11; d_gene: NA; v_gene: TRBV20-1; j_gene: TRBJ2-1
CDR3aa: CASSQDPQRGAGNTIYF; CDR3nt: TGTGCCAGCAGCCAAGATCCCCAGCGGGGCGCTGGAAACACCATATATTTT; abundance: NA; len: 17; d_gene: NA; v_gene: TRBV4-2; j_gene: TRBJ1-3
CDR3aa: CASSPDRLRGYTF; CDR3nt: TGTGCCAGCTCACCAGACAGGCTACGTGGCTACACCTTC; abundance: few; len: 13; d_gene: NA; v_gene: TRBV18; j_gene: TRBJ1-2
CDR3aa: CASSFDRAQRPQHF; CDR3nt: TGTGCCAGCAGCTTTGACAGGGCCCAGCGGCCCCAGCATTTT; abundance: NA; len: 14; d_gene: TRBD1; v_gene: TRBV5-5; j_gene: TRBJ1-5
CDR3aa: CASSYDGSTEAFF; CDR3nt: TGTGCCAGCAGTTACGATGGGAGCACTGAAGCTTTCTTT; abundance: NA; len: 13; d_gene: NA; v_gene: TRBV6-2/TRBV6-3; j_gene: TRBJ1-1
CDR3aa: CASSQGQIGYNSPLHF; CDR3nt: TGTGCCAGCAGCCAGGGGCAGATTGGCTATAATTCACCCCTCCACTTT; abundance: NA; len: 16; d_gene: NA; v_gene: TRBV14; j_gene: TRBJ1-6
CDR3aa: CASDVRGNQPQHF; CDR3nt: TGTGCCAGCGACGTCAGGGGTAATCAGCCCCAGCATTTT; abundance: NA; len: 13; d_gene: NA; v_gene: TRBV19; j_gene: TRBJ1-5
CDR3aa: CASSITGDRWGQPQHF; CDR3nt: TGTGCCAGTAGTATAACGGGCGACAGGTGGGGTCAGCCCCAGCATTTT; abundance: NA; len: 16; d_gene: NA; v_gene: TRBV19; j_gene: TRBJ1-5
CDR3aa: CASSATSGGAVEQYF; CDR3nt: TGTGCCAGCAGCGCCACTAGCGGGGGGGCCGTCGAGCAGTACTTC; abundance: NA; len: 15; d_gene: TRBD2; v_gene: TRBV7-2; j_gene: TRBJ2-7
CDR3aa: CASSLKPGGALDGNTIYF; CDR3nt: TGTGCCAGCAGCTTAAAGCCAGGGGGCGCATTGGACGGAAACACCATATATTTT; abundance: NA; len: 18; d_gene: TRBD1; v_gene: TRBV7-3; j_gene: TRBJ1-3
CDR3aa: CASSQGTGSSNTEAFF; CDR3nt: TGTGCCAGCAGCCAGGGGACAGGGTCCTCGAACACTGAAGCTTTCTTT; abundance: NA; len: 16; d_gene: TRBD1; v_gene: TRBV3-1/TRBV3-2; j_gene: TRBJ1-1
CDR3aa: CATSDAGTGSQETQYF; CDR3nt: TGTGCCACCAGTGATGCCGGGACAGGGTCCCAAGAGACCCAGTACTTC; abundance: NA; len: 16; d_gene: TRBD1; v_gene: TRBV24-1; j_gene: TRBJ2-5
CDR3aa: CASTPVGADTQYF; CDR3nt: TGTGCCAGTACCCCCGTAGGGGCAGATACGCAGTATTTT; abundance: NA; len: 13; d_gene: NA; v_gene: TRBV19; j_gene: TRBJ2-3
CDR3aa: CASSFGVFYGYTF; CDR3nt: TGTGCCAGCAGTTTCGGGGTTTTTTATGGCTACACCTTC; abundance: NA; len: 13; d_gene: NA; v_gene: TRBV12-3/TRBV12-4; j_gene: TRBJ1-2
CDR3aa: CASSPPQGQSKNSPLHF; CDR3nt: TGTGCCAGCAGCCCCCCCCAAGGACAGTCTAAAAATTCACCCCTCCACTTT; abundance: NA; len: 17; d_gene: NA; v_gene: TRBV7-3; j_gene: TRBJ1-6
CDR3aa: CASSPDRVETQYF; CDR3nt: TGTGCCAGCAGCCCCGACAGGGTTGAGACCCAGTACTTC; abundance: NA; len: 13; d_gene: TRBD1; v_gene: TRBV12-3/TRBV12-4; j_gene: TRBJ2-5
CDR3aa: CASSPRTGGNSPLHF; CDR3nt: TGTGCCAGCAGCCCTCGGACAGGAGGCAATTCACCCCTCCACTTT; abundance: few; len: 15; d_gene: TRBD1; v_gene: TRBV5-8; j_gene: TRBJ1-6